The 26 T cell receptor beta chains below all came from one sample that was sequenced in a study of cytomegalovirus exposure and HLA in healthy donors. PCR used 60 Vbeta primers and 13 Jbeta primers. Assay: immunoSEQ multiplex PCR; the TCRdb copy retains only in-frame clones and omits some. The data show some 200,000 clones, 60% to 85% seen once. The sequenced sample was PBMCs. The receptor set was obtained from a female donor in good health and CMV-seronegative.

The chain links TRBV5-4 to TRBJ2-5; D might be TRBD1 (6 bases). CDR1 and CDR2 (germline): SGHNT, YYREEE (reference sequence). The CDR3 has 15 amino acids. The germline V and J ends were trimmed by 1 base and 1 base, with 11 bases remaining between them. CDR3 coding DNA: TGTGCCAGCAGCTTGTCGGGGACATTCCAAGAGACCCAGTACTTC. Translating it yields CASSLSGTFQETQYF.

As regards this clone: One end of the junction is discordant with germline, which a read error may explain. V gene TRBV7-9 combines with J gene TRBJ2-2; D call uncertain. The germline CDR1 and CDR2 sequences are SEHNR and FQNEAQ (reference sequence). This CDR3 spans 10 amino acids. The CDR3 DNA sequence: TGTTCCAGTCATTCCGGGGAGCTGTTTTTT. As protein: CSSHSGELFF. Using reference TRBV7-9 and TRBJ2-2 for the parts outside the CDR3, the full variable domain is DTGVSQNPRHKITKRGQNVTFRCDPISEHNRLYWYRQTLGQGPEFLTYFQNEAQLEKSRLLSDRFSAERPKGSFSTLEIQRTEQGDSAMYLCSSHSGELFFGEGSRLTVL.

The rearrangement uses TRBV19 and TRBJ1-2; D remains unclear. V was shortened by 2 bases and J by 1 base, with 14 bases between the two germline ends. The CDR3 sequence is 16 residues long. Germline V CDR1 and CDR2: LNHDA, SQIVND (reference sequence). The CDR3 DNA follows: TGTGCCAGTAGTATACCGAGCGGCGGGGTTAACTATGGCTACACCTTC. Translation: CASSIPSGGVNYGYTF.

The chain links TRBV28 to TRBJ1-6; weak D call: TRBD1 (6 bases). The CDR3 runs 15 residues. V lost 6 bases, J lost 7 bases, and 16 bases lay in between. The germline CDR1 and CDR2 sequences are MDHEN and SYDVKM. This CDR3 reads CASSERQVVNSPLHF. The CDR3 DNA reads as TGTGCCAGCAGCGAACGACAGGTCGTAAATTCACCCCTCCACTTT.

This chain connects TRBV28 to TRBJ1-2, with a tentative D call TRBD1 (5 bases). CDR1 MDHEN and CDR2 SYDVKM come from the germline V gene. Trimming removed 2 bases from V and 8 bases from J, with 9 bases in between. The CDR3 loop spans 12 amino acids. CDR3: CASSLAPGGYTF. CDR3 coding DNA: TGTGCCAGCAGTTTAGCACCAGGGGGCTACACCTTC.

This chain connects TRBV7-6 to TRBJ1-2; D ambiguous. There are 14 residues in the CDR3. Looked up from germline, CDR1 is SGHVS and CDR2 is FNYEAQ. V lost 1 base and J lost 4, with 10 bases in between. For the CDR3, the DNA is TGTGCCAGCAGCTTAGGTGGTGGCGGCTATGGCTACACCTTC. The encoded protein is CASSLGGGGYGYTF.

The chain joins TRBV28 to TRBJ1-4, with 7 bases that match TRBD1. Germline CDR1 MDHEN, CDR2 SYDVKM. The trim removed 3 bases at V and 7 bases at J, leaving 8 bases unmatched. The CDR3 extends over 15 amino acids. CDR3 region: CASSLPGQTSEKLFF. CDR3 in DNA: TGTGCCAGCAGTTTGCCGGGACAGACTTCTGAAAAACTGTTTTTT.

The chain employs TRBV6-5 and TRBJ2-1; tentative D call: TRBD1 (6 bases). CDR3 length: 14 residues. Germline assignment: CDR1 MNHEY and CDR2 SVGAGI. Trimming stripped 7 bases from V and 6 bases from J, with 16 bases between. CDR3 in amino acids: CASTPGAGPNEQFF. CDR3 nucleotides: TGTGCCAGCACTCCAGGGGCAGGGCCCAATGAGCAGTTCTTC.

The chain uses TRBV7-2 and TRBJ1-6, with TRBD1 identical over 10 bases. Germline V CDR1 and CDR2: SGHTA, FQGNSA. V lost 5 bases to trimming and J lost 10 bases; unmatched junction nucleotides: 8. The CDR3 extends over 15 amino acids. CDR3 protein: CASSPPGTGESPLHF. For the CDR3, the DNA is TGTGCCAGCAGCCCCCCCGGGACAGGGGAGTCACCCCTCCACTTT.

The sample holds one count of this clone. CDR3 residues: CASSLGGESEQYF. In DNA, the CDR3 is TGTGCCAGCAGCTTAGGTGGGGAGAGCGAGCAGTACTTC. This chain joins TRBV7-3 and TRBJ2-7; D perhaps matches TRBD2 (5 bases). Germline V gene data show CDR1 as SGHTA and CDR2 as FQGTGA. This CDR3 comprises 13 residues. V was clipped by 2 bases and J by 6 bases, with 11 bases between them. Full variable domain (missing parts from reference TRBV7-3 and TRBJ2-7): GAGVSQTPSNKVTEKGKYVELRCDPISGHTALYWYRQSLGQGPEFLIYFQGTGAADDSGLPNDRFFAVRPEGSVSTLKIQRTERGDSAVYLCASSLGGESEQYFGPGTRLTVT.

The V and J genes are TRBV11-2 and TRBJ2-7; 9 nucleotides align to TRBD1. Per the germline V gene, CDR1 is SGHAT and CDR2 is FQNNGV. This CDR3 contains 15 residues. V trimming: 5 bases; J trimming: 5 bases; junction bases outside the gene matches: 10. CDR3 region: CASSTRDRERHEQYF. The CDR3 nucleotides read TGTGCCAGCAGCACCCGGGACAGGGAGCGGCACGAGCAGTACTTC.

The chain joins TRBV7-3 to TRBJ2-7, with 7 positions matching TRBD1. The V gene's germline CDR1 is SGHTA and CDR2 FQGTGA. The CDR3 contains 15 residues. The V gene end was trimmed by 2 bases and the J gene end by 3 bases; junction bases not matched to a gene: 7. Here the CDR3 DNA reads TGTGCCAGCAGCTTAGAAGGGGGCCCCAGCTACGAGCAGTACTTC. The encoded protein is CASSLEGGPSYEQYF.

This chain joins TRBV28 and TRBJ2-7; the match to TRBD2 covers 12 bases. The length of the CDR3 is 16 residues. V trimming: 5 bases; J trimming: 3 bases; junction bases outside the gene matches: 8. Germline V lookup: CDR1 MDHEN, CDR2 SYDVKM. The CDR3 here is CASSNPWTSGDYEQYF. DNA for the CDR3: TGTGCCAGCAGTAACCCATGGACTAGCGGGGACTACGAGCAGTACTTC.

The V call is TRBV6-5, the J call TRBJ2-7; TRBD2 matches at 8 bases. The trim removed 0 bases at V and 0 bases at J, leaving 1 base unmatched. This CDR3 region has 15 residues. CDR1 and CDR2 from the germline V gene are MNHEY and SVGAGI. In DNA form, the CDR3 reads TGTGCCAGCAGTTACTCCAGCGGGAGCTCCTACGAGCAGTACTTC. Protein: CASSYSSGSSYEQYF.

The genes are TRBV2 and TRBJ1-1; 9 bases agree with TRBD1. V shed 7 bases, J shed 3 bases, and the junction held 6 bases outside the gene matches. This CDR3 comprises 14 residues. CDR1 and CDR2 from the germline V gene are SNHLY and FYNNEI. CDR3 sequence reads: CASTKDRGYTEAFF. The CDR3 nucleotides read TGTGCCAGCACTAAGGACAGGGGATACACTGAAGCTTTCTTT.

The gene calls are TRBV27 and TRBJ2-7; D gene unclear. Trimming took 8 bases from V and 0 from J, leaving 14 bases between them. The CDR3 sequence is 14 residues long. CDR1 and CDR2 from the germline V gene are MNHEY and SMNVEV (reference sequence). The CDR3 here is CASHQFPSSYEQYF. The CDR3 DNA reads TGTGCCAGCCACCAGTTCCCTAGCTCCTACGAGCAGTACTTC.

V usage is TRBV6-5 and J usage is TRBJ1-2; possible D gene TRBD1, 5 bases. Germline values: CDR1 MNHEY, CDR2 SVGAGI. The length of the CDR3 is 14 residues. V gave up 7 bases and J gave up 7 bases, with 19 bases separating them. The CDR3 DNA reads TGTGCCAGCACCCCCGCGGGGGGAGCTTCTGGCTACACCTTC. Protein sequence: CASTPAGGASGYTF.

The chain combines TRBV11-2 with TRBJ2-7; 7 positions match TRBD1. Germline CDR1 and CDR2: SGHAT and FQNNGV. Trimming cost V 5 bases and J 2 bases; bases outside gene matches: 12. This CDR3 is built from 16 residues. The CDR3, as DNA: TGTGCCAGCAGCCCTATACGTCGGACAGGTCCCTACGAGCAGTACTTC. Translated, it gives CASSPIRRTGPYEQYF.

This CDR3 reads CASSLDSGGSYNEQFF. DNA of the CDR3: TGCGCCAGCAGCTTGGATAGCGGGGGGTCCTACAATGAGCAGTTCTTC. J is TRBJ2-1 and V is TRBV5-1; 10 bases align to TRBD2. The germline V gene encodes CDR1 SGHRS and CDR2 YFSETQ. The CDR3 has 16 residues. J gave up 1 base and V 0 bases, and 1 base lay outside the gene matches. The entire variable domain, with the rest obtained from reference TRBV5-1 and TRBJ2-1, is as follows: KAGVTQTPRYLIKTRGQQVTLSCSPISGHRSVSWYQQTPGQGLQFLFEYFSETQRNKGNFPGRFSGRQFSNSRSEMNVSTLELGDSALYLCASSLDSGGSYNEQFFGPGTRLTVL.

Written as DNA, the CDR3 is TGTGCCAGTAGTATTTGGGGACAGGGGACTAATCAGCCCCAGCATTTT. Protein: CASSIWGQGTNQPQHF. The chain joins TRBV19 to TRBJ1-5; 10 bases fit TRBD1. In germline, CDR1 is LNHDA, CDR2 SQIVND (reference sequence). The CDR3 length is 16 residues. Unmatched junction bases numbered 6, after V lost 3 bases and J lost 4 bases.

This clone was counted between two and nine times. The J gene is TRBJ1-2, the V gene TRBV7-2; possibly TRBD1 for D (6 bases). The CDR3 consists of 14 residues. Germline values: CDR1 SGHTA, CDR2 FQGNSA. The germline V and J ends were trimmed by 3 bases and 6 bases, with 14 bases remaining between them. The CDR3 region is CASSLAGANNGYTF. In nucleotides, the CDR3 is TGTGCCAGCAGCTTGGCGGGGGCGAATAATGGCTACACCTTC.

This clone was detected only once. The chain is built from TRBV13 and TRBJ2-2; D not resolved. The CDR3 is made up of 13 amino acids. Trimming shortened V by 3 bases and J by 7 bases, and 9 bases separated the two germline ends. Germline loops: CDR1 PRHDT, CDR2 FYEKMQ (reference sequence). CDR3 sequence reads: CASSFELVGELFF. The CDR3 DNA reads TGTGCCAGCAGCTTCGAGCTGGTCGGGGAGCTGTTTTTT.

The V and J genes are TRBV4-3 and TRBJ2-3; D gene ambiguous. The CDR3 has 16 amino acids. In germline, CDR1 is LGHNA, CDR2 YSLEER. Trimming left V 0 bases short and J 3 bases short, with 13 bases between. Here the CDR3 reads CASSQDLASWTDTQYF. The CDR3 DNA is TGCGCCAGCAGCCAAGATCTGGCCTCGTGGACAGATACGCAGTATTTT.

For this clone: One end of the junction fails to match germline, which may point to a read error. The V call is TRBV4-2, the J call TRBJ2-1; TRBD2 agrees at 8 bases. The CDR3 has 15 residues. Germline V gene lookup returns CDR1 LGHNA and CDR2 YNFKEQ. CDR3 residues: CASRQAGDRYNEQFF. The CDR3 coding sequence is TGTGCCAGCAGACAAGCGGGAGATCGGTACAATGAGCAGTTCTTC.

This chain links TRBV5-1 with TRBJ1-1, with 7 bases fitting TRBD1. This CDR3 is 15 amino acids long. The V gene end was trimmed by 8 bases and the J gene end by 0 bases; junction bases not matched to a gene: 10. Germline V gene sequence: CDR1 SGHRS, CDR2 YFSETQ. Here the CDR3 DNA reads TGCGCCAGTAAATACAGGGGTAACGTGAACACTGAAGCTTTCTTT. This codes for CASKYRGNVNTEAFF.

V gene TRBV30 combines with J gene TRBJ1-3; the D is unclear. The CDR3 spans 11 residues. The ends were cut back, 4 bases at V and 5 bases at J, with 6 bases in the middle. From germline, CDR1 is GTSNPN and CDR2 SVGIG (reference sequence). The CDR3 DNA reads TGTGCCTGGAACGGGAGAAACACCATATATTTT. This gives the protein CAWNGRNTIYF.